This T cell receptor (beta chain) derives from a study of Ad26.COV2.S vaccination and SARS-CoV-2 variants. CDR1 SGHNT and CDR2 YENEEA come from the germline V gene. The CDR3 is 13 residues long. V shed 0 bases and J shed 4 bases, with 6 bases lying between them. Regarding treatment: roughly 19 received Ad26.COV2.S at low or high dose, single or two shots; several received placebo; per-sample allocation not given. The samples were gathered on day 63 after the first injection of vaccine or placebo. Recruitment in Boston yielded a donor of adult age, 18-55 years. Profiled with immunoSEQ multiplex PCR; TCRdb holds only in-frame clones, not every one. The sample records 200,000 to 250,000 clones, over 75% being singletons.

This clonotype was sampled from a person aged 18-60 years who received the Ad26.COV2.S COVID-19 vaccine or a placebo. The starting material was peripheral blood, obtained in a trial of Ad26.COV2.S vaccine versus placebo. The chain couples TRBV11-3 to TRBJ1-1; D unclear. This chain's CDR3 is CASSLEESTEAFF. In DNA form, the CDR3 reads TGTGCCAGCAGCTTAGAGGAGTCCACTGAAGCTTTCTTT.